Listed below are T cell receptor beta chains from one sample, sequenced in a study of shared clonotypes between healthy human individuals. Sequencing used immunoSEQ multiplex PCR; TCRdb keeps in-frame clones, though not all of them. Of roughly 480,000 clones in the sample, around 80% are singletons; the top ten hold over 9.5%. Specimen: PBMCs. The receptor set was obtained from a woman between 40 and 50 years old in good health. Some clones in this sample may be carry-over from other donors' samples. The CDR3 runs from the conserved cysteine through the conserved F or W.

v_gene,j_gene,CDR3aa
TRBV29-1,TRBJ2-7,CSVQPRGRINEQYF
TRBV5-1,TRBJ1-1,CASSLDTEAFF
TRBV5-8,TRBJ2-5,CASSLLAQGLAGGTETQYF
TRBV18,TRBJ2-1,CASSQGTYNEQFF
TRBV11-2,TRBJ2-5,CASSPIRTGLWEQYF
TRBV7-9,TRBJ2-5,CASSLVQETQYF
TRBV7-2,TRBJ1-5,CASSLAGSNQPQHF
TRBV29-1,TRBJ2-7,CSVEETYEQYF
TRBV15,TRBJ1-2,CATSRGGALEGYTF
TRBV7-2,TRBJ2-3,CASSLAPGAGDTQYF
TRBV29-1,TRBJ2-5,CSVARGWTGQETQYF
TRBV7-3,TRBJ1-1,CASSFGGVTEAFF
TRBV28,TRBJ2-5,CASSSDRSRWETQYF
TRBV5-5,TRBJ2-7,CASTLWGKTYEQYF
TRBV5-8,TRBJ1-2,CASSLESGLDYGYTF
TRBV2,TRBJ2-3,CASSKQGGSTDTQYF
TRBV4-1,TRBJ2-5,CASSLSLPRDRFVGETQYF
TRBV7-9,TRBJ1-2,CASRGASTPLYGYTF
TRBV7-9,TRBJ1-6,CASSLTVGSPLHF
TRBV4-1,TRBJ2-3,CASSQIAGDTDTQYF
TRBV7-6,TRBJ2-4,CASSLELVRTNIQYF
TRBV6-1,TRBJ2-7,CASSEGGVLAKAYEQYF
TRBV19,TRBJ2-5,CASEGTGQETQYF
TRBV12-5,TRBJ2-1,CASRAGDRNEQFF
TRBV5-1,TRBJ2-1,CASSLAGLGSYNEQFF
TRBV5-8,TRBJ2-2,CASSLPRDGLTTGELFF
TRBV5-1,TRBJ1-1,CASTPGTGNTEAFF
TRBV7-9,TRBJ2-3,CASSRRSISGLQYF
TRBV7-9,TRBJ1-2,CASSLSTGAPLGYTF
TRBV18,TRBJ2-5,CASSPIGARLETQYF
TRBV7-3,TRBJ2-7,CASSSDGSSSYEQYF
TRBV28,TRBJ2-7,CAGGGHRSYEQYF
TRBV19,TRBJ1-3,CASGIRYSGNTIYF
TRBV7-2,TRBJ2-7,CASSLPLAGFRYEQYF
TRBV19,TRBJ2-5,CASSLPGTGGEETQYF
TRBV7-9,TRBJ2-7,CASSWTGGNDEQYF
TRBV14,TRBJ2-5,CASSQDWGGETQYF
TRBV9,TRBJ2-5,CASSVGRFQETQYF
TRBV15,TRBJ1-4,CATSPASAEKLFF
TRBV18,TRBJ2-7,CASSPGQDRIYEQYF
TRBV7-2,TRBJ2-2,CASSSPTSGRFGELFF
TRBV5-7,TRBJ1-6,CASSENRGRSPLHF
TRBV10-2,TRBJ1-3,CASSEYVNSGNTIYF
TRBV5-1,TRBJ1-2,CASSLAGRDYGYTF
TRBV5-6,TRBJ2-1,CASSSPGLSYNEQFF
TRBV21-1,TRBJ2-7,CASSKARLAGGYEQYF
TRBV19,TRBJ2-1,CASTPGTGEVNEQFF
TRBV28,TRBJ1-2,CASSLGQEVYGYTF
TRBV2,TRBJ2-1,CASKQEGVRNNEQFF
TRBV29-1,TRBJ2-5,CSVRDGVETQYF